This is a list of T cell receptor beta chains from one sample in a study of PD-L1 blockade in urothelial cancer. Here immunoSEQ multiplex PCR was the method, and the copy in TCRdb shows in-frame clones only, minus some. The sample includes about 19,000 clones, about four fifths seen only once; the top ten take 1.5% to 2%. This specimen consisted of PBMCs, obtained around atezolizumab (anti-PD-L1) treatment. Receptor source: a man aged 45-65 years with urothelial cancer. Each CDR3 is given with its conserved first and last residue. The D gene is left open where the match is weak. Not every row has a clone size; where given, it reads once, few, many or a size class.

>TRBJ1-2|-|TRBD1|TRBV5-1
TGCGCCAGCAGCTCAGGGACAGGGGGCGGCAGCTATGGCTACACCTTC
CASSSGTGGGSYGYTF
>TRBJ2-1|-|TRBD2|TRBV9
TGTGCCAGCAGCGTAGTGCGAACGGGAGGTGGGAATGAGCAGTTCTTC
CASSVVRTGGGNEQFF
>TRBJ2-2|-|-|TRBV27
TGTGCCAGCAGTTTTAGAGGGTCCGGGGAGCTGTTTTTT
CASSFRGSGELFF
>TRBJ2-2|few|-|TRBV11-2
TGTGCCAGCAGCTTAGGACAGACCACCGGGGAGCTGTTTTTT
CASSLGQTTGELFF
>TRBJ1-1|-|-|TRBV4-1
TGCGCCAGCAGCCGGCCCACAGGGAACACTGAAGCTTTCTTT
CASSRPTGNTEAFF
>TRBJ2-1|-|TRBD1|TRBV5-4
TGTGCCAGCAGCTTTTGGCAGGGGGCTTACAATGAGCAGTTCTTC
CASSFWQGAYNEQFF
>TRBJ1-6|-|-|TRBV6-5
TGTGCCAGCGGAGGACGAAGGGAAAATTCACCCCTCCACTTT
CASGGRRENSPLHF
>TRBJ2-1|few|-|TRBV4-2
TGTGCCAGCAGCCAAGATCAGGGAAGGGGGTACAATGAGCAGTTCTTC
CASSQDQGRGYNEQFF
>TRBJ1-2|-|TRBD1|TRBV4-1
TGCGCCAGCAGCCAGCCCCGGGACAGGTGGAACTATGGCTACACCTTC
CASSQPRDRWNYGYTF
>TRBJ1-3|-|TRBD1|TRBV9
TGTGCCAGCAGCGTAGATGGGGCAGGGGGCAAGGGAAACACCATATATTTT
CASSVDGAGGKGNTIYF
>TRBJ2-3|-|-|TRBV6-1
TGTGCCAGCACACATTCGGAGGTCCCAGGTACGCAGTATTTT
CASTHSEVPGTQYF
>TRBJ1-6|-|-|TRBV27
TGTGCCAGCAGGAAGCCGGACAGACCTAATTCACCCCTCCACTTT
CASRKPDRPNSPLHF
>TRBJ2-1|-|TRBD2|TRBV5-1
TGCGCCAGCAGCCCCTTAGCGGGGGGGGGTAACAATGAGCAGTTCTTC
CASSPLAGGGNNEQFF
>TRBJ2-3|-|TRBD2|TRBV4-2
TGTGCCAGCAGCCGGACTAGCGGGATCTCAGATACGCAGTATTTT
CASSRTSGISDTQYF
>TRBJ1-5|few|TRBD1|TRBV2
TGTGCCAGCACCCTCGACAGGGTTAATCAGCCCCAGCATTTT
CASTLDRVNQPQHF
>TRBJ1-3|few|-|TRBV12-5
TGTGCTAGTTGTACAAGCTCTGGAAACACCATATATTTT
CASCTSSGNTIYF
>TRBJ2-1|-|-|TRBV2
TGTGCCAGCAGTGGACAGAGAAGTGGGCAGTTCTTC
CASSGQRSGQFF
>TRBJ1-2|-|-|TRBV29-1
TGCAGCGTCGCTTCTACAGGCGGTGGCTACACCTTC
CSVASTGGGYTF
>TRBJ2-3|-|-|TRBV11-1
TGTGCCAGCAGCTTAATAGGAGGAACTAGCACAGATACGCAGTATTTT
CASSLIGGTSTDTQYF
>TRBJ1-4|-|-|TRBV25-1
TGTGCCAGCAGTAAGGAGGGGACGGGTAATGAAAAACTGTTTTTT
CASSKEGTGNEKLFF
>TRBJ2-2|-|TRBD2|TRBV27
TGTGCCAGCAGTTTAGGCGGGGGGACGAACACCGGGGAGCTGTTTTTT
CASSLGGGTNTGELFF
>TRBJ2-3|once|TRBD2|TRBV5-4
TGTGCCAGCAGTCGTAAGCGGGGGGCGGGCACAGATACGCAGTATTTT
CASSRKRGAGTDTQYF
>TRBJ2-1|-|TRBD1|TRBV15
TGTGCCACCAGCAGGACCATTGGGACAGGGAAGAATGAGCAGTTCTTC
CATSRTIGTGKNEQFF
>TRBJ1-2|-|TRBD1|TRBV30
TGTGCCCATGGACAGGGCAACTATGGCTACACCTTC
CAHGQGNYGYTF
>TRBJ2-2|-|TRBD2|TRBV7-2
TGTGCCAGCAGCTTAGGAATGCGGGGGGCCGCGAACACCGGGGAGCTGTTTTTT
CASSLGMRGAANTGELFF
>TRBJ2-4|-|TRBD1|TRBV5-6
TGTGCCACCGGGACAGGGTGGAACATTCAGTACTTC
CATGTGWNIQYF
>TRBJ2-7|-|-|TRBV6-1
TGTGCCAGCAGTATGGGCTCTATGGCCTACGAGCAGTACTTC
CASSMGSMAYEQYF
>TRBJ1-6|-|-|TRBV5-4
TGTGCCAGCAGCTTGGCCGGGATGCCTCGCTATAATTCACCCCTCCACTTT
CASSLAGMPRYNSPLHF
>TRBJ1-2|-|-|TRBV14
TGTGCCAGCAGCCAAGTAGGACAGTCCAAAGGCTACACCTTC
CASSQVGQSKGYTF
>TRBJ2-2|-|TRBD1|TRBV5-1
TGCGCCAGCAGCTTGCAGGGACAGGGGTGGGAGCTGTTTTTT
CASSLQGQGWELFF
>TRBJ2-5|-|TRBD2|TRBV5-1
TGCGCCAGCAGCTTGATGGGAGGGGAGACCCAGTACTTC
CASSLMGGETQYF
>TRBJ1-1|-|TRBD1|TRBV7-9
TGTGCCAGCAGGTTAACCGGGACAGGCATGATTGAAGCTTTCTTT
CASRLTGTGMIEAFF
>TRBJ1-2|-|-|TRBV2
TGTGCCAGCAGTAATCGGGATTATGGCTACACCTTC
CASSNRDYGYTF
>TRBJ1-4|-|-|TRBV5-5
TGTGCCAGCAGCCGGGGGGAGATCCCCCAGGGAAAACTGTTTTTT
CASSRGEIPQGKLFF
>TRBJ2-4|-|-|TRBV2
TGTGCCAGCAGACGTTTAGGGGTCATTCAGTACTTC
CASRRLGVIQYF
>TRBJ1-2|-|-|TRBV6-4
TGTGCCAGCAGTGAAACTGGAGTCGATGGCTACACCTTC
CASSETGVDGYTF
>TRBJ2-5|-|TRBD2|TRBV6-6
TGTGCCAGCAGGTCAGGACTAGCGGCACAAGAGACCCAGTACTTC
CASRSGLAAQETQYF
>TRBJ1-2|-|-|TRBV6-5
TGTGCCAGCAGCCCAGGGGCTGGCTACACCTTC
CASSPGAGYTF
>TRBJ1-2|-|-|TRBV7-3
TGTGCCAGCAGACCCCCGGGGGTCTATGGCTACACCTTC
CASRPPGVYGYTF
>TRBJ1-5|-|TRBD1|TRBV19
TGTGCCAGTAGTGGGGACAGGGGGTATAGCAATCAGCCCCAGCATTTT
CASSGDRGYSNQPQHF
>TRBJ2-5|few|-|TRBV7-2
TGTGCCAGCAGCTTAGAACGGACTGGGGAGACCCAGTACTTC
CASSLERTGETQYF
>TRBJ1-5|-|-|TRBV18
TGTGCCAGCTCGCCAGGGGAGGGACAGCCCCAGCATTTT
CASSPGEGQPQHF
>TRBJ2-1|-|-|TRBV5-8
TGTGCCAGCTCCCAGGATGAGCAGTTCTTC
CASSQDEQFF
>TRBJ1-3|once|-|TRBV4-2
TGTGCCAGCAGCCGAAATAGCGGGAATTTGGGGGGTCTATACTCTGGAAACACCATATATTTT
CASSRNSGNLGGLYSGNTIYF
>TRBJ2-7|-|TRBD2|TRBV6-1
TGTGCCAGCTGGGGACTAGCGAGCTCCTACGAGCAGTACTTC
CASWGLASSYEQYF
>TRBJ2-7|-|TRBD2|TRBV6-1
TGTGCCAGCAGTGATACGGGACTAGCGGGAGGACTTCACTACGAGCAGTACTTC
CASSDTGLAGGLHYEQYF
>TRBJ2-1|once|-|TRBV27
TGTGCCAGCAGTTTATCGAGAAGCGGAACCTACAATGAGCAGTTCTTC
CASSLSRSGTYNEQFF
>TRBJ1-1|few|TRBD1|TRBV2
TGTGCCAGCATTCAGGACAGGGACACTGAAGCTTTCTTT
CASIQDRDTEAFF
>TRBJ1-5|few|-|TRBV5-1
TGCGCCAGCAGCTTGGGAGGGACTGACAATCAGCCCCAGCATTTT
CASSLGGTDNQPQHF